The present TCR beta chain was sequenced within a study of T cell responses to AZD1222 COVID-19 vaccine. About this clone itself: The antigen remains unidentified.

The germline gives CDR1 ENHRY, CDR2 SYGVKD. This CDR3 has 13 amino acids. V was shortened by 5 bases and J by 6 bases, with 14 bases between the two germline ends. Clones were sequenced by immunoSEQ multiplex PCR, and TCRdb holds only the in-frame ones, with some missing. The table includes about 130,000 clones, less than 95% detected once. Findings and limits, study-wide: Spike-specific TCRs gained breadth and depth after people received two AZD1222 doses.

The specimen comprised peripheral blood, sampled on day 0 of MenACWY control vaccination. This clonotype originated in an adult in good health. This chain links TRBV10-3 with TRBJ2-7; D possibly corresponds to TRBD1 (5 bases). CDR3 bases: TGTGCCATCAGTAGCAGACAGCCTCCCGAGCAGTACTTC. Protein sequence: CAISSRQPPEQYF.